This record looks at one T cell receptor (beta chain) sequence and its context. Its antigen is currently unknown. The data originate from a study of shared clonotypes between healthy human individuals. As for the study in general: Three plates each covered CD4 naive and memory; CD8 naive two, CD8 memory one.

The study, taken as a whole, reports: Shared across a handful of donors were roughly 4.8% of the naive CD4 clonotypes. Memory subsets generally showed smaller estimated richness than naive subsets did.

An even split of each subset's genomic DNA across several immunoSEQ plates was performed. Assay: immunoSEQ multiplex PCR; the TCRdb copy retains only in-frame clones and omits some. This sample has about 1.5 million clones; around 98% occur once, and the top ten carry approximately 0.45%. This CDR3 has 16 residues. The V gene lost 1 base and the J gene lost 7 bases, with 19 bases spanning the gap. Germline CDR1 and CDR2: LGHNA and YSLEER. Sequences were obtained from naive CD4+ T cells sorted from blood. Sample subset: CD45RA+ positively selected. The chain links TRBV4-3 to TRBJ1-2; a weak D match, TRBD1 (6 bases). This TCR came from a man younger than 40 in good health. The CDR3 protein is CASSQAGAGTYVGYTF. Written as DNA, the CDR3 is TGCGCCAGCAGCCAAGCTGGTGCCGGGACATACGTTGGCTACACCTTC.